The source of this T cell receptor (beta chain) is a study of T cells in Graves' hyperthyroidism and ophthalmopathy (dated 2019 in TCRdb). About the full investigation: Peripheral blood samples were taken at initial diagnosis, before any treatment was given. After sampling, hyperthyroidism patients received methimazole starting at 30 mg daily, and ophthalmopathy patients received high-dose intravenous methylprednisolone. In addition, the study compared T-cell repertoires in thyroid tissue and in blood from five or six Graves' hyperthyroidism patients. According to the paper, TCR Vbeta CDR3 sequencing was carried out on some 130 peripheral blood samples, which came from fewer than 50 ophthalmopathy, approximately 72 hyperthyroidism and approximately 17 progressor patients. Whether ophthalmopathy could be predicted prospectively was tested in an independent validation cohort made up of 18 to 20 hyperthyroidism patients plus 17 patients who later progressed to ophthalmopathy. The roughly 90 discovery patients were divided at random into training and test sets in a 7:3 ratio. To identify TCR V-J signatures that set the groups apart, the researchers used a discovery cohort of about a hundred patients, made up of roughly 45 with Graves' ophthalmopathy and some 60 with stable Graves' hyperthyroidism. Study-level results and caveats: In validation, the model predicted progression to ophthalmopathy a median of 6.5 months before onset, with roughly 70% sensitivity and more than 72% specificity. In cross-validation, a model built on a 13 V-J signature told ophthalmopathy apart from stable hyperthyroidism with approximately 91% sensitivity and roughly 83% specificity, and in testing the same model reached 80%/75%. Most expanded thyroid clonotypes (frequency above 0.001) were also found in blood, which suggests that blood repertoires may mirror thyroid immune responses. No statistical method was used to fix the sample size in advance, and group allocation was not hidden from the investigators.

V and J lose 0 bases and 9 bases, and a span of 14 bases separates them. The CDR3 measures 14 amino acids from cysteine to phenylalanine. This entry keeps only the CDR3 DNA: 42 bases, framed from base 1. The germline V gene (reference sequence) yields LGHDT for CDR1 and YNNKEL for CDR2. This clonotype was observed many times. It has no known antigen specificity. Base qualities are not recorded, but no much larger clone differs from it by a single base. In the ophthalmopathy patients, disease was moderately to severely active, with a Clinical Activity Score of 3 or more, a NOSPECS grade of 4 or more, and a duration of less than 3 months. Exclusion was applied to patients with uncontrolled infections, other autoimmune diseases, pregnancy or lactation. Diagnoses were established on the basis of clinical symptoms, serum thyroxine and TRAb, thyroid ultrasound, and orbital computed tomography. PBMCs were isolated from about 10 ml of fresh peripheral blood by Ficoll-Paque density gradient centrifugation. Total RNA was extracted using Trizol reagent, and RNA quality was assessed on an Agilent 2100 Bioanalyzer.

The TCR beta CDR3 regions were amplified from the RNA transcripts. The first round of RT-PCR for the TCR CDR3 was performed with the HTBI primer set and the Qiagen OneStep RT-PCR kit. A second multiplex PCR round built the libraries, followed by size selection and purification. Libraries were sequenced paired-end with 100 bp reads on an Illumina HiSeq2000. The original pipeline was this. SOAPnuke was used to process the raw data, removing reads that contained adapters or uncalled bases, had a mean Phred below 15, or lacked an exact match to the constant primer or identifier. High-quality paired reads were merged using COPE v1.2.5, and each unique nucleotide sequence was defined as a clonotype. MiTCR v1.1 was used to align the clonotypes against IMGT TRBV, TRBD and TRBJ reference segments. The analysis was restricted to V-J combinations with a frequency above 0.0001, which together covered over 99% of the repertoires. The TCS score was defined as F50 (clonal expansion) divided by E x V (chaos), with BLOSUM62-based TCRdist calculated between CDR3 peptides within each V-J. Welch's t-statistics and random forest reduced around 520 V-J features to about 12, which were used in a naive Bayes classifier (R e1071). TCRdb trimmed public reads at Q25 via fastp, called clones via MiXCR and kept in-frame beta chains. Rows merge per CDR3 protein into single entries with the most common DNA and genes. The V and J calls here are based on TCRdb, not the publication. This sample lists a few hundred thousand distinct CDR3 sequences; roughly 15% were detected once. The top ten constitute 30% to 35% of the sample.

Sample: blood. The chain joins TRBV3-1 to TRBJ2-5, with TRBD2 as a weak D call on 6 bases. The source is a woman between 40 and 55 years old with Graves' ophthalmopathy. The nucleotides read TGTGCCAGCAGCCAAGAGGTAGTGACGGGGGCCCAGTACTTC. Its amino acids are CASSQEVVTGAQYF.